Following are 11 T cell receptor beta chains from one sample sequenced in a study of identifying expanded T cells in peripheral blood. Sequencing used immunoSEQ multiplex PCR; TCRdb keeps in-frame clones, though not all of them. The sample holds around 75,000 clones, about nine tenths seen once. The specimen was blood. The receptor set was obtained from a person aged 18-70 years in good health.

This clone was picked up a small number of times. V and J are TRBV27 and TRBJ1-1; TRBD1 is a possible D gene (5 bases). V lost 8 bases and J 6 bases, leaving 13 bases between the germline ends. Germline lookup yields CDR1 MNHEY and CDR2 SMNVEV (reference sequence). The CDR3 length is 12 residues. The CDR3 here is CASGGGWAEAFF. DNA for the CDR3: TGTGCCAGCGGGGGGGGTTGGGCTGAAGCTTTCTTT.

The chain combines TRBV5-6 with TRBJ2-2; 9 positions agree with TRBD1. From germline, CDR1 is SGHDT and CDR2 YYEEEE. This CDR3 is 15 amino acids long. The trim removed 2 bases at V and 6 bases at J, leaving 5 bases unmatched. CDR3 residues: CASSFWDREAGELFF. DNA of the CDR3: TGTGCCAGCAGCTTTTGGGACAGGGAAGCCGGGGAGCTGTTTTTT.

The gene calls are TRBV5-1 and TRBJ2-4, with 8 bases identical to TRBD2. CDR1 is SGHRS, CDR2 YFSETQ, per germline. The CDR3 totals 16 residues. V gave up 1 base and J gave up 6 bases; unmatched junction bases: 9. The CDR3 DNA reads TGCGCCAGCAGCTTGACTTCTAGCGGGTTCGGAAACATTCAGTACTTC. Its translation: CASSLTSSGFGNIQYF.

This sequence joins TRBV2 and TRBJ2-3; a possible D gene is TRBD2 (5 bases). Trimming removed 11 bases from V and 2 bases from J, with 17 bases in between. This CDR3 spans 14 amino acids. Germline V gene sequence: CDR1 SNHLY, CDR2 FYNNEI. Written as DNA, the CDR3 is TGTGCCGTCTCTCAGGCCGGGAACACAGATACGCAGTATTTT. Protein: CAVSQAGNTDTQYF. The full variable domain, its missing parts supplied by reference TRBV2 and TRBJ2-3, is EPEVTQTPSHQVTQMGQEVILRCVPISNHLYFYWYRQILGQKVEFLVSFYNNEISEKSEIFDDQFSVERPDGSNFTLKIRSTKLEDSAMYFCAVSQAGNTDTQYFGPGTRLTVL.

The CDR3 nucleotides are TGCAGCGTTGAAGGACCGCGGGACAGGGTTTGGGAGACCCAGTACTTC. Its translation is CSVEGPRDRVWETQYF. The chain has TRBV29-1 and TRBJ2-5; 9 positions agree with TRBD1. The V gene's germline CDR1 is SQVTM and CDR2 ANQGSEA. The V gene end was trimmed by 1 base and the J gene end by 5 bases; junction bases not matched to a gene: 11. This CDR3 is built from 16 residues.

The V and J genes are TRBV19 and TRBJ2-7, with D perhaps TRBD1 or TRBD2 (6 bases each). Trimming pared 9 bases from V and 2 bases from J, leaving 17 bases between. Germline lookup yields CDR1 LNHDA and CDR2 SQIVND (reference sequence). The CDR3 length is 14 residues. This CDR3 is CASGGSQGTYEQYF. DNA for the CDR3: TGTGCCAGCGGGGGATCACAGGGAACCTACGAGCAGTACTTC.

The gene calls are TRBV7-2 and TRBJ2-1; 8 bases are a match to TRBD1. The trim removed 6 bases at V and 7 bases at J, leaving 11 bases unmatched. This CDR3 comprises 15 residues. In germline, CDR1 is SGHTA, CDR2 FQGNSA. CDR3 coding DNA: TGTGCCAGCAGTAACATCGGACAGGGAAGAAATGAGCAGTTCTTC. Its translation: CASSNIGQGRNEQFF.

The sample holds a few counts of this clone. V and J are TRBV10-3 and TRBJ2-7; D assignment may be TRBD1 or TRBD2 (5 bases each). V lost 7 bases and J 3 bases, leaving 19 bases between the germline ends. The CDR3 spans 15 residues. Germline V CDR1 and CDR2: ENHRY, SYGVKD. The CDR3 is CAIKLSVGTGYEQYF. DNA for the CDR3: TGTGCCATCAAACTCTCTGTGGGGACGGGCTACGAGCAGTACTTC.

This chain connects TRBV7-2 to TRBJ1-5; D uncertain. V lost 5 bases, J lost 8 bases, and 13 bases lay in between. Germline CDR1 reads SGHTA; CDR2 reads FQGNSA. CDR3 length equals 13 residues. For the CDR3, the DNA is TGTGCCAGCAGCCCCCACCGGGCGGAGCCCCAGCATTTT. As protein: CASSPHRAEPQHF.

V gene TRBV28 combines with J gene TRBJ2-1; TRBD2 matches at 9 bases. The CDR3 extends over 16 amino acids. The trim removed 6 bases at V and 2 bases at J, leaving 8 bases unmatched. Germline loops: CDR1 MDHEN, CDR2 SYDVKM. As DNA, the CDR3 is TGTGCCAGCAGGGGGGGACTAGCAGTAACCTACAATGAGCAGTTCTTC. Amino acid sequence: CASRGGLAVTYNEQFF.

The chain combines TRBV21-1 with TRBJ1-2; the D call TRBD1 from the table was never checked on the DNA. TRBV21-1 is reported as a pseudogene. The CDR3 runs to 14 residues. Written as DNA, the CDR3 is TGTGCCAGCACCTATGGACAGGGAAAATATGGCTACACCTTC. Protein product: CASTYGQGKYGYTF.